These T cell receptor beta chains were read from a single sample in a study of radiotherapy plus CTLA-4 blockade in lung cancer. Method: immunoSEQ multiplex PCR; TCRdb's copy keeps in-frame clones and lacks some. Of 70,000 to 90,000 clones in the sample, 78% were seen once. Here the sequenced sample was peripheral blood, taken from a patient treated with radiotherapy plus ipilimumab. The source of these receptors is a human donor with non-small cell lung cancer whose response to radiotherapy plus ipilimumab could not be evaluated. Some clones in this sample may be carry-over from other donors' samples. The CDR3 runs from the conserved cysteine through the conserved F or W. Fields, in order: V gene, clone size, J gene, CDR3 protein. The size field is filled for only some rows; it gives once, few, many or a size class.

TRBV28,.,TRBJ2-7,CASLKRGGANEQYF
TRBV11-2,.,TRBJ2-7,CASSLFRGGEQYF
TRBV11-2,.,TRBJ2-4,CASRSLTRPRQGKNIQYF
TRBV4-2,.,TRBJ2-3,CASSQDRGGWAQYF
TRBV29-1,.,TRBJ1-2,CSVERQPEGYGYTF
TRBV6-5,.,TRBJ1-2,CASIPPGYYGYTF
TRBV9,.,TRBJ2-7,CASSQGQGAYEQYF
TRBV2,.,TRBJ2-3,CASSVGGARSDTQYF
TRBV27,.,TRBJ1-2,CASSLGGGGYTF
TRBV29-1,.,TRBJ2-1,CSVGSGTGNYNEQFF
TRBV4-3,.,TRBJ1-2,CASSQGGRYGYTF
TRBV6-1,few,TRBJ2-7,CASSEEHRTYYEQYF
TRBV6-1,.,TRBJ2-3,CASSEYVRGLTDTQYF
TRBV5-1,.,TRBJ2-3,CASRGPGTSTDTQYF
TRBV25-1,.,TRBJ2-5,CASSDSSQETQYF
TRBV6-5,.,.,CASSYSSNRGYEQYF
TRBV28,few,TRBJ1-2,CASSLGPGQGVGYGYTF
TRBV29-1,.,TRBJ2-7,CSAKGAPSSYEQYF
TRBV4-2,.,TRBJ2-3,CASSQEPSGTGSTDTQYF
TRBV9,.,TRBJ2-1,CASSVSGGQNEQFF
TRBV28,.,.,CASSFTGQGRSHEQYF
TRBV6-5,.,TRBJ2-7,CASTQSGGSYEQYF
TRBV28,.,TRBJ2-7,CASARGTPYEQYF
TRBV4-3,.,TRBJ2-1,CASSQNRGLYNEQFF
TRBV7-2,.,TRBJ1-1,CASKEARGTEAFF
TRBV19,.,TRBJ2-2,CASSIPGQGTTGELFF
TRBV6-1,.,TRBJ1-1,CASRENWNTEAFF
TRBV6-5,few,TRBJ2-5,CASSPWTGAETQYF
TRBV19,.,TRBJ1-1,CASSLTGWNTEAFF
TRBV19,.,TRBJ1-6,CASRHREGDSPLHF
TRBV7-3,once,TRBJ1-2,CASSLTGTSLGYTF
TRBV6-5,.,TRBJ2-7,CASSRDRGGFYEQYF
TRBV9,.,TRBJ1-2,CASSPRDSRGYTF
TRBV15,.,TRBJ2-7,CATSPPDSSYEQYF
TRBV6-5,.,TRBJ2-3,CASSYGTATTDTQYF
TRBV6-5,.,TRBJ1-4,CASSPWTGTHEKLFF
TRBV6-1,.,TRBJ1-5,CATRAGNGNNQPQHF